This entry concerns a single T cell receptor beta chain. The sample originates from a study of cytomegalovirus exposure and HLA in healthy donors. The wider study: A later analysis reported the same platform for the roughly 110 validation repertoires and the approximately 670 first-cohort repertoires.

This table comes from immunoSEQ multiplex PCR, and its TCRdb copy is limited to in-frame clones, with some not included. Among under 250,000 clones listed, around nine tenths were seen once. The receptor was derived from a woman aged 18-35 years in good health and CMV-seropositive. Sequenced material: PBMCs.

The CDR3 loop is CASSPPFNRGNEKLFF. CDR3 nucleotides: TGTGCCAGCTCACCCCCGTTTAACAGGGGAAATGAAAAACTGTTTTTT. The chain couples TRBV18 to TRBJ1-4, with 7 bases that match TRBD1. This CDR3 contains 16 residues. The V and J ends lost 3 bases and 5 bases, in that order; junction bases with no gene match: 9. Germline-derived CDR1 and CDR2 are KGHSH and LQKENI.